This entry lists 29 T cell receptor beta chains sequenced from one sample in a study of blood T cell repertoires in COVID-19. The method was immunoSEQ multiplex PCR; TCRdb's version includes in-frame clones alone and lacks a portion of them. The sample has 100,000 or so clones, roughly 92% seen once. Sequenced: peripheral blood. These receptors all stem from a man aged 55 to 70 with acute or convalescent COVID-19.

The chain is built from TRBV10-1 and TRBJ2-7; 7 nucleotides match TRBD1. The CDR3 length is 16 residues. J was trimmed by 3 bases and V by 3 bases; bases with no gene match: 11. Germline loops: CDR1 WNHNN, CDR2 SYGVQD (reference sequence). CDR3 DNA: TGCGCCAGCAGTGACCCTACCCGGGACAGCTTCTACGAGCAGTACTTC. Translating gives CASSDPTRDSFYEQYF.

The chain joins TRBV29-1 to TRBJ1-3; TRBD1 is a possible D gene (6 bases). V lost 7 bases and J lost 2, with 15 bases in between. The germline CDR1 and CDR2 sequences are SQVTM and ANQGSEA. The CDR3 sequence is 14 residues long. The CDR3 DNA reads TGCAGCGCCTCACAGGGAATGCCTGGAAACACCATATATTTT. Its protein product is CSASQGMPGNTIYF. Full variable domain (rest looked up from reference TRBV29-1 and TRBJ1-3): SAVISQKPSRDICQRGTSLTIQCQVDSQVTMMFWYRQQPGQSLTLIATANQGSEATYESGFVIDKFPISRPNLTFSTLTVSNMSPEDSSIYLCSASQGMPGNTIYFGEGSWLTVV.

The CDR3 is CASSVGGVGGDTQYF. CDR3 bases: TGTGCCAGCAGCGTCGGCGGCGTGGGGGGGGATACGCAGTATTTT. This chain connects TRBV9 to TRBJ2-3; 7 bases match TRBD2. This CDR3 spans 15 amino acids. CDR1 is SGDLS and CDR2 is YYNGEE in the germline V gene. The V gene end was trimmed by 2 bases and the J gene end by 6 bases; junction bases not matched to a gene: 9.

V usage is TRBV9 and J usage is TRBJ2-2, with D hard to call. Germline V gene lookup returns CDR1 SGDLS and CDR2 YYNGEE. CDR3 length: 15 amino acids. Trimming removed 0 bases from V and 1 base from J, with 7 bases in between. CDR3 in amino acids: CASSVDPRNTGELFF. Here the CDR3 DNA reads TGTGCCAGCAGCGTAGACCCCAGGAACACCGGGGAGCTGTTTTTT. Filled out from reference TRBV9 and TRBJ2-2, the complete variable domain reads DSGVTQTPKHLITATGQRVTLRCSPRSGDLSVYWYQQSLDQGLQFLIQYYNGEERAKGNILERFSAQQFPDLHSELNLSSLELGDSALYFCASSVDPRNTGELFFGEGSRLTVL.

The chain combines TRBV30 with TRBJ1-5; D possibly corresponds to TRBD1 (5 bases). CDR1 and CDR2 from the germline V gene are GTSNPN and SVGIG (reference sequence). There are 15 residues in the CDR3. Trimming removed 5 bases from V and 1 base from J, with 15 bases in between. The CDR3 here is CAWSSGGGSNQPQHF. The CDR3 DNA follows: TGTGCCTGGTCGAGCGGGGGAGGGAGCAATCAGCCCCAGCATTTT.

This chain uses TRBV7-6 with TRBJ1-4; possibly TRBD1 for D (5 bases). V was shortened by 0 bases and J by 7 bases, with 12 bases between the two germline ends. Germline lookup yields CDR1 SGHVS and CDR2 FNYEAQ. The CDR3 is 15 amino acids. The CDR3 here is CASSLARAVGEKLFF. In DNA, the CDR3 is TGTGCCAGCAGCTTAGCCAGGGCAGTGGGTGAAAAACTGTTTTTT.

The sample holds one count of this clone. This rearrangement joins TRBV9 to TRBJ2-3, with 10 bases aligning to TRBD2. V dropped 3 bases and J dropped 2; count of bases not matched to a gene: 6. The CDR3 length is 16 residues. CDR1 and CDR2 (germline): SGDLS, YYNGEE. The CDR3: CASSDVSGRYTDTQYF. The CDR3 DNA follows: TGTGCCAGCAGCGATGTTAGCGGGAGGTACACAGATACGCAGTATTTT. Together with reference TRBV9 and TRBJ2-3, the CDR3 gives the full variable domain: DSGVTQTPKHLITATGQRVTLRCSPRSGDLSVYWYQQSLDQGLQFLIQYYNGEERAKGNILERFSAQQFPDLHSELNLSSLELGDSALYFCASSDVSGRYTDTQYFGPGTRLTVL.

This chain joins TRBV30 and TRBJ1-2; D perhaps matches TRBD1 (5 bases). V lost 1 base, J lost 1 base, and 13 bases lay in between. The CDR3 spans 15 residues. CDR1 GTSNPN and CDR2 SVGIG come from the germline V gene (reference sequence). In DNA, the CDR3 is TGTGCCTGGAGTGCCCCCCGGACATTTAACTATGGCTACACCTTC. As protein: CAWSAPRTFNYGYTF.

V gene TRBV29-1 combines with J gene TRBJ2-2, with D maybe TRBD2 (7 bases). V was cut by 8 bases and J by 2 bases, with 12 bases left in between. The germline CDR1 and CDR2 sequences are SQVTM and ANQGSEA. The CDR3 has 13 residues. The CDR3 here is CSLADRNTGELFF. CDR3 sequence (DNA): TGCAGCCTAGCGGACAGAAACACCGGGGAGCTGTTTTTT.

V is TRBV6-5 and J is TRBJ1-6; D is uncertain. The CDR3 is 12 amino acids. V shed 2 bases and J shed 9 bases, with 5 bases lying between them. The germline V gene encodes CDR1 MNHEY and CDR2 SVGAGI. The CDR3 spells CASSYRGSPLHF. CDR3 bases: TGTGCCAGCAGTTACCGGGGTTCACCCCTCCACTTT.

V is TRBV10-3 and J is TRBJ2-2, with D unresolved. Germline loops: CDR1 ENHRY, CDR2 SYGVKD. The V gene lost 0 bases and the J gene lost 1 base, with 9 bases spanning the gap. The CDR3 runs to 16 residues. CDR3 protein: CAISESGRLNTGELFF. The CDR3 DNA reads TGTGCCATCAGTGAGTCCGGCAGGCTGAACACCGGGGAGCTGTTTTTT.

The gene calls are TRBV6-5 and TRBJ1-2; the D gene is possibly TRBD1 (5 bases). This CDR3 spans 13 amino acids. Germline CDR1 is MNHEY and CDR2 is SVGAGI. The V end was cut by 6 bases, the J end by 7 bases, with 15 bases between. The CDR3 loop reads CASSPRGESGYTF. CDR3 nucleotide sequence: TGTGCCAGCAGCCCCCGGGGGGAGAGTGGCTACACCTTC.

The V call is TRBV18, the J call TRBJ1-3, with D possibly matching TRBD1 (6 bases). The V end lost 6 bases, the J end lost 0 bases, and 15 bases lay between the germline ends. This CDR3 is 16 amino acids long. Germline CDR1 reads KGHSH; CDR2 reads LQKENI. The DNA for the CDR3 is TGTGCCAGCTCTTGGGGGCCGACCAGCTCTGGAAACACCATATATTTT. This encodes CASSWGPTSSGNTIYF.

This chain connects TRBV30 to TRBJ1-2; no definite D call. Per the germline V gene, CDR1 is GTSNPN and CDR2 is SVGIG (reference sequence). Between the trimmed V and J ends, which lost 1 base and 5 bases, there was a span of 8 bases. The CDR3 has 12 amino acids. The CDR3 DNA sequence: TGTGCCTGGAGTGGGGCAGGATATGGCTACACCTTC. Translated, it gives CAWSGAGYGYTF.

V gene TRBV18 combines with J gene TRBJ1-2, with 7 bases that match TRBD1. With V trimmed by 3 bases and J by 2 bases, 3 bases remained unmatched. The CDR3 contains 14 residues. The germline gives CDR1 KGHSH, CDR2 LQKENI. CDR3 DNA: TGTGCCAGCTCACCCGAACAGGGGAACTATGGCTACACCTTC. Protein product: CASSPEQGNYGYTF.

The chain uses TRBV11-3 and TRBJ2-2, with D uncertain. V was cut by 6 bases and J by 7 bases, with 12 bases left in between. Germline CDR1 and CDR2: SGHNT and YENEEA. CDR3 length equals 13 residues. DNA for the CDR3: TGTGCCAGCAGAGGCGGTTTTGGCGGGGAGCTGTTTTTT. Its protein product is CASRGGFGGELFF.

The rearrangement joins TRBV7-3 to TRBJ2-3; D is possibly TRBD2 (7 bases). Trimming removed 3 bases at V and 4 bases at J, with 11 bases between. Germline values: CDR1 SGHTA, CDR2 FQGTGA. The CDR3 contains 14 residues. The CDR3 spells CASSFGGGADTQYF. In DNA, the CDR3 is TGTGCCAGCAGCTTCGGAGGGGGGGCAGATACGCAGTATTTT.

The gene calls are TRBV5-6 and TRBJ1-2; D not resolved. This CDR3 contains 12 residues. Trimming pared 4 bases from V and 7 bases from J, leaving 11 bases between. CDR1 and CDR2 (germline): SGHDT, YYEEEE. The CDR3 loop reads CASSLVTAGYTF. Here the CDR3 DNA reads TGTGCCAGCAGCCTAGTAACGGCTGGCTACACCTTC.

The V gene is TRBV5-1, the J gene TRBJ2-2; 7 bases are a match to TRBD1. The CDR3 length is 14 residues. In germline, CDR1 is SGHRS, CDR2 YFSETQ. V was clipped by 0 bases and J by 6 bases; unmatched bases: 2. CDR3 in amino acids: CASSLGQGAGELFF. The CDR3 nucleotides read TGCGCCAGCAGCTTGGGACAGGGTGCCGGGGAGCTGTTTTTT.

The chain carries TRBV29-1 and TRBJ1-5, with TRBD1 matching 10 bases. CDR1 is SQVTM and CDR2 is ANQGSEA in the germline V gene. The CDR3 loop spans 13 amino acids. V shed 7 bases and J 4 bases; nucleotides not matched to a gene: 4. The CDR3 loop is CSAGQGVNQPQHF. The CDR3 DNA sequence: TGCAGCGCCGGACAGGGGGTTAATCAGCCCCAGCATTTT.

This clone was seen just once. The CDR3 sequence: CASSLGGGYGYTF. The CDR3 DNA sequence: TGTGCCAGCAGCTTGGGGGGGGGCTATGGCTACACCTTC. This chain links TRBV5-4 with TRBJ1-2; possibly TRBD1 for D (5 bases). CDR3 length equals 13 residues. Trimming shortened V by 0 bases and J by 4 bases, and 7 bases separated the two germline ends. Germline lookup yields CDR1 SGHNT and CDR2 YYREEE (reference sequence).

This sequence joins TRBV6-5 and TRBJ1-3; D ambiguous. The germline gives CDR1 MNHEY, CDR2 SVGAGI. The V end was cut by 7 bases, the J end by 0 bases, with 10 bases between. The CDR3 length is 14 residues. CDR3 DNA sequence: TGTGCCAGCACGCAGGCCTTCTCTGGAAACACCATATATTTT. Translating it yields CASTQAFSGNTIYF.

The V gene is TRBV5-1, the J gene TRBJ2-3; D not certain. V was pared by 4 bases and J by 6 bases, with 12 bases between. The CDR3 contains 13 residues. CDR1 SGHRS and CDR2 YFSETQ come from the germline V gene. The CDR3 is CASSPAHGDTQYF. CDR3 nucleotide sequence: TGCGCCAGCAGCCCGGCACACGGGGATACGCAGTATTTT.

The genes are TRBV27 and TRBJ2-7; D remains unclear. Trimming took off 0 bases at V and 4 bases at J, with 10 bases between the two ends. Germline CDR1 reads MNHEY; CDR2 reads SMNVEV (reference sequence). The CDR3 runs to 14 residues. The CDR3 DNA reads TGTGCCAGCAGTTTATCTGCGGCGGCATACGAGCAGTACTTC. Translating it yields CASSLSAAAYEQYF.

The rearrangement joins TRBV5-1 to TRBJ1-2; D call uncertain. The CDR3 has 17 residues. Germline CDR1 and CDR2: SGHRS and YFSETQ. Trimming removed 4 bases at V and 0 bases at J, with 19 bases between. CDR3 region: CASSPGGYTDSNYGYTF. For the CDR3, the DNA is TGCGCCAGCAGCCCGGGCGGGTACACAGACTCTAACTATGGCTACACCTTC. Full variable domain (remainder filled in from reference TRBV5-1 and TRBJ1-2): KAGVTQTPRYLIKTRGQQVTLSCSPISGHRSVSWYQQTPGQGLQFLFEYFSETQRNKGNFPGRFSGRQFSNSRSEMNVSTLELGDSALYLCASSPGGYTDSNYGYTFGSGTRLTVV.

The rearrangement links TRBV18 to TRBJ2-1; D perhaps matches TRBD2 (6 bases). CDR3 length: 13 amino acids. Looked up from germline, CDR1 is KGHSH and CDR2 is LQKENI. The V gene lost 2 bases and the J gene lost 7 bases, with 9 bases spanning the gap. The CDR3 reads CASSPSRENEQFF. The CDR3 DNA reads as TGTGCCAGCTCACCAAGTCGGGAGAATGAGCAGTTCTTC.

The V and J genes are TRBV12-5 and TRBJ2-2; 7 bases map to TRBD2. Trimming cost V 0 bases and J 4 bases; bases outside gene matches: 5. Germline CDR1 reads LGHNT; CDR2 reads FRNRAP. The CDR3 contains 16 residues. As DNA, the CDR3 is TGTGCTAGTGGTTTGGTAGGTTCTAGCGGCACCGGGGAGCTGTTTTTT. Protein product: CASGLVGSSGTGELFF.

The V and J genes are TRBV9 and TRBJ2-2, with 8 positions matching TRBD1. CDR3 length: 14 residues. Germline V gene sequence: CDR1 SGDLS, CDR2 YYNGEE. The J segment lost 5 bases and the V segment lost 0 bases, leaving 0 bases of the junction unmatched. This chain's CDR3 is CASSVGQGTGELFF. The CDR3 coding sequence is TGTGCCAGCAGCGTAGGACAGGGGACCGGGGAGCTGTTTTTT. The full variable domain, its missing parts supplied by reference TRBV9 and TRBJ2-2, is DSGVTQTPKHLITATGQRVTLRCSPRSGDLSVYWYQQSLDQGLQFLIQYYNGEERAKGNILERFSAQQFPDLHSELNLSSLELGDSALYFCASSVGQGTGELFFGEGSRLTVL.

CDR3 sequence: CASSRDRSNYEQYF. The CDR3 DNA sequence: TGTGCCAGCAGTCGCGACAGGTCCAACTACGAGCAGTACTTC. The chain is built from TRBV6-5 and TRBJ2-7, with D maybe TRBD1 (6 bases). V was cut by 5 bases and J by 3 bases, with 14 bases left in between. CDR3 length: 14 amino acids. Germline-derived CDR1 and CDR2 are MNHEY and SVGAGI.